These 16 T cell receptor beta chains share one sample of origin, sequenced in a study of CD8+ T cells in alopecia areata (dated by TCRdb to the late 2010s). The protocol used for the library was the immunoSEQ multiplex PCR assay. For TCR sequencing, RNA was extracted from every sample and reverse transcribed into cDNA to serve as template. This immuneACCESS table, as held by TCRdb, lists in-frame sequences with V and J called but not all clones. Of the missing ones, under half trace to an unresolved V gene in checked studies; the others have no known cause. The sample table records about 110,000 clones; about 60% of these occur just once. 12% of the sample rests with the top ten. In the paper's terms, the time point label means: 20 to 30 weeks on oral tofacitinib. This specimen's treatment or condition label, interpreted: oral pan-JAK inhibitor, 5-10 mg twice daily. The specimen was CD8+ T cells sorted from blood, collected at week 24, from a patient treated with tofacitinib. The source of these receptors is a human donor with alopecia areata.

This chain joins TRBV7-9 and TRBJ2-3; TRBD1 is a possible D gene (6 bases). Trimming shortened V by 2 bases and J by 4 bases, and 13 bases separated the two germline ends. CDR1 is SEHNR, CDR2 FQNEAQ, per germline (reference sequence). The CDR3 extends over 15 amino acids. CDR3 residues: CASSLKQGVADTQYF. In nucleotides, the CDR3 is TGTGCCAGCAGCTTAAAACAGGGTGTCGCAGATACGCAGTATTTT.

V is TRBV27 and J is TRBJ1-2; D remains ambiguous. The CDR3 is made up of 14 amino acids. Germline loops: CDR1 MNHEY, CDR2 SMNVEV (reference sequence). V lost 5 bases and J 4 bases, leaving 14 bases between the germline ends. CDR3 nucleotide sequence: TGTGCCAGCAGTAGAGACACAGACCTCTATGGCTACACCTTC. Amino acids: CASSRDTDLYGYTF.

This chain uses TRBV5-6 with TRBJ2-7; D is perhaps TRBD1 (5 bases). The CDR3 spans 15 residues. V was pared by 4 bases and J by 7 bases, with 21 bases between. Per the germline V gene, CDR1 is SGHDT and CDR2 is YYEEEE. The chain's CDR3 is CASSPTRQLGVEQYF. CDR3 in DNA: TGTGCCAGCAGCCCAACCCGACAGCTGGGTGTTGAGCAGTACTTC.

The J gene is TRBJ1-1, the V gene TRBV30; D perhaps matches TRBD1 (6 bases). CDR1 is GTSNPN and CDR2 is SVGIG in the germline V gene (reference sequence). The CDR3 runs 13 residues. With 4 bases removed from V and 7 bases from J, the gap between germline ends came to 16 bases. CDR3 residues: CAWNFAGAVEAFF. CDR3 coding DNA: TGTGCCTGGAATTTCGCAGGGGCTGTTGAAGCTTTCTTT.

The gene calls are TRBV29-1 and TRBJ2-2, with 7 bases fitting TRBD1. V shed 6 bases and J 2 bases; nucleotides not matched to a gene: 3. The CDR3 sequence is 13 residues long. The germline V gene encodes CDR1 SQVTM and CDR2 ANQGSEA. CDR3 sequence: CSVGTANTGELFF. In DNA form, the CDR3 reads TGCAGCGTCGGGACAGCTAACACCGGGGAGCTGTTTTTT.

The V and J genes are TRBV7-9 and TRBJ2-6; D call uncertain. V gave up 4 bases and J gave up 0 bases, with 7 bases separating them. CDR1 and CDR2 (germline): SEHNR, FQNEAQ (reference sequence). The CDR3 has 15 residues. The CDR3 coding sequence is TGTGCCAGCAGCTCCCCGATCTCTGGGGCCAACGTCCTGACTTTC. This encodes CASSSPISGANVLTF.

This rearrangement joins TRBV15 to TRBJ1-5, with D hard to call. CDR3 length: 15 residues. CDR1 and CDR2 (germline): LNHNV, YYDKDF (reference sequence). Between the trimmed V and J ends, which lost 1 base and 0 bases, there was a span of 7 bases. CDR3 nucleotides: TGTGCCACCAGCAGAGGTCCAGCTAGCAATCAGCCCCAGCATTTT. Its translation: CATSRGPASNQPQHF.

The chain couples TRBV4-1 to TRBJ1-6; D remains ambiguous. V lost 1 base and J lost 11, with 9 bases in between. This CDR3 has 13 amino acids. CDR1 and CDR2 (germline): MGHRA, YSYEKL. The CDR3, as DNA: TGCGCCAGCAGCCAAGGGCAGGTGCCACCCCTCCACTTT. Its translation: CASSQGQVPPLHF.

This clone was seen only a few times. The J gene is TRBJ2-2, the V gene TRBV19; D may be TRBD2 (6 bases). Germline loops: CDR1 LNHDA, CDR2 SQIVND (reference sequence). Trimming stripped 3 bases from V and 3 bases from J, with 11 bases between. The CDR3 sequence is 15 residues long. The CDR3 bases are TGTGCCAGTAGTATGATAAGGGACTACACCGGGGAGCTGTTTTTT. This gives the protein CASSMIRDYTGELFF.

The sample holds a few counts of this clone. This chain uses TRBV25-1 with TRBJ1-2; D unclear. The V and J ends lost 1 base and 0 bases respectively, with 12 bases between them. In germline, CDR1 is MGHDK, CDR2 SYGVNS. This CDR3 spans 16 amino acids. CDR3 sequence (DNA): TGTGCCAGCAGTGAATGGTCAGGCGTGACTAACTATGGCTACACCTTC. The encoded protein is CASSEWSGVTNYGYTF.

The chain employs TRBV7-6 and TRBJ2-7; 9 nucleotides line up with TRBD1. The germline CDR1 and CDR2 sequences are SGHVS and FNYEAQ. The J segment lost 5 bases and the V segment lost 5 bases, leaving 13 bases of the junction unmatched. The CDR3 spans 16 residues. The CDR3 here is CASSPRPGQGHHEQYF. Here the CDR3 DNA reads TGTGCCAGCAGCCCGAGGCCGGGACAGGGTCACCACGAGCAGTACTTC. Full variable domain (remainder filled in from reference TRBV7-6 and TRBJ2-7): GAGVSQSPRYKVTKRGQDVALRCDPISGHVSLYWYRQALGQGPEFLTYFNYEAQQDKSGLPNDRFSAERPEGSISTLTIQRTEQRDSAMYRCASSPRPGQGHHEQYFGPGTRLTVT.

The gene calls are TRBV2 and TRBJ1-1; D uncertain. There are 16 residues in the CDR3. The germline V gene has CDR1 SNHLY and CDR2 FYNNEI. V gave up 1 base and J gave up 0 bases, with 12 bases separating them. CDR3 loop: CASSEGQDEMNTEAFF. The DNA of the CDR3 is TGTGCCAGCAGTGAAGGGCAGGATGAAATGAACACTGAAGCTTTCTTT.

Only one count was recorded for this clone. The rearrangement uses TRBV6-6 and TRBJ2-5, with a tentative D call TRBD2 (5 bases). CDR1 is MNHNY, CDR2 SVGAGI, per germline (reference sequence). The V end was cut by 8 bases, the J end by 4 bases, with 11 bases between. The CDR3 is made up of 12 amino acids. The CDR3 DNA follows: TGTGCCAGCGGGCGGGTGGGAGAGACCCAGTACTTC. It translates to CASGRVGETQYF.

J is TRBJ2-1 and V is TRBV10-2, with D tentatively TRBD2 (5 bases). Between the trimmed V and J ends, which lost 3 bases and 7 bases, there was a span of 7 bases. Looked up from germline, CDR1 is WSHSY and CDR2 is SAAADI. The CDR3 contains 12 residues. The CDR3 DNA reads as TGCGCCAGCAGTGACCGGGGTAATGAGCAGTTCTTC. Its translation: CASSDRGNEQFF.

The CDR3 here is CASSLGWGAYEQYF. The DNA for the CDR3 is TGTGCCAGCAGTTTAGGGTGGGGAGCCTACGAGCAGTACTTC. This chain links TRBV27 with TRBJ2-7; maybe TRBD2 (5 bases). The CDR3 length is 14 residues. Per the germline V gene, CDR1 is MNHEY and CDR2 is SMNVEV (reference sequence). Between the trimmed V and J ends, which lost 2 bases and 2 bases, there was a span of 10 bases.

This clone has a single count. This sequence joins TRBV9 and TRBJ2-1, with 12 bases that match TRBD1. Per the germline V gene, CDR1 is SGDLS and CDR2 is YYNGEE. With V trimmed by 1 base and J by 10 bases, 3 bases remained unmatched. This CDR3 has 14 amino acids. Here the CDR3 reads CASSVFGTGGEQFF. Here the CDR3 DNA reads TGTGCCAGCAGCGTATTCGGGACAGGGGGCGAGCAGTTCTTC.